Listed here is a single T cell receptor (beta chain). Trimming left V 2 bases short and J 5 bases short, with 16 bases between. The CDR3 spans 15 residues. The germline gives CDR1 KGHSH, CDR2 LQKENI. In the original processing: Estimated nucleated cell counts came from reference gene primer amplification. Sequencing was performed with immunoSEQ multiplex PCR; in TCRdb, only in-frame clones are kept and a portion is missing. That table is the source of V, J and clone size, and D and trimming were worked out from the DNA. The sample records more than 250,000 clones, approximately 88% being singletons. The data belong to a study of blood T cell repertoires in COVID-19. Across the study: PBMCs, B-cell-depleted T cells, or T cells provided the cDNA or gDNA that made up the material.

The sequence was obtained from a middle-aged woman who had recovered from COVID-19. Sequencing input: PBMCs or T cells enriched from blood (not recorded which). This rearrangement joins TRBV18 to TRBJ2-7; TRBD1 is a possible D gene (6 bases). The chain's CDR3 is CASSPGQQQGNEQYF. Here the CDR3 DNA reads TGTGCCAGCTCACCAGGACAGCAGCAAGGGAACGAGCAGTACTTC.